One sample yielded the 23 T cell receptor beta chains listed below, sequenced in a study of chemoradiotherapy in HPV16-positive cancers (dated by TCRdb to 2022 to 2024). Library construction relied on the immunoSEQ multiplex PCR assay. Here the immuneACCESS table is served through TCRdb, limited to in-frame sequences with V and J called. Missing clones are a known gap in these copies; in checked studies unresolved V genes cover under half, and the rest lacks a known reason. The sample table shows approximately 23,000 clones, and around two thirds are seen once. The top ten clonotypes cover 2% to 3% of the sample. This sample was gathered from a patient who underwent chemoradiotherapy. The receptors derive from a human donor with HPV-associated anogenital cancer.

The chain employs TRBV28 and TRBJ2-7; TRBD2 aligns across 9 bases. Germline assignment: CDR1 MDHEN and CDR2 SYDVKM. Trimming took 4 bases from V and 4 from J; bases not matched to a gene: 2. The CDR3 is made up of 13 amino acids. Written as DNA, the CDR3 is TGTGCCAGCAGTTCGAGCGGGAGGTACGAGCAGTACTTC. Its translation: CASSSSGRYEQYF.

This clone came up a few times. This chain links TRBV5-1 with TRBJ1-1; 8 bases map to TRBD1. Germline trimming cut 1 base from V and 6 bases from J; bases unmatched to any gene: 8. The CDR3 length is 15 residues. Germline loops: CDR1 SGHRS, CDR2 YFSETQ. Written as DNA, the CDR3 is TGCGCCAGCAGCTTGTTGCAGGGGGCGACGCCTGAAGCTTTCTTT. Its protein is CASSLLQGATPEAFF. Looking up the rest from reference TRBV5-1 and TRBJ1-1 gives the full variable domain: KAGVTQTPRYLIKTRGQQVTLSCSPISGHRSVSWYQQTPGQGLQFLFEYFSETQRNKGNFPGRFSGRQFSNSRSEMNVSTLELGDSALYLCASSLLQGATPEAFFGQGTRLTVV.

The chain combines TRBV6-5 with TRBJ1-1; maybe TRBD1 (6 bases). The germline V and J ends were trimmed by 6 bases and 3 bases, with 11 bases remaining between them. The CDR3 spans 13 residues. CDR1 and CDR2 (germline): MNHEY, SVGAGI. CDR3 sequence (DNA): TGTGCCAGCAGCTTGGGACACTACACTGAAGCTTTCTTT. Protein product: CASSLGHYTEAFF.

The chain links TRBV7-2 to TRBJ2-1; D perhaps matches TRBD2 (6 bases). Between the trimmed V and J ends, which lost 3 bases and 6 bases, there was a span of 12 bases. The CDR3 sequence is 14 residues long. CDR1 and CDR2 (germline): SGHTA, FQGNSA. CDR3 in DNA: TGTGCCAGCAGCTTTGGCGGGACCGTCAATGAGCAGTTCTTC. Translated: CASSFGGTVNEQFF.

The genes are TRBV6-6 and TRBJ2-7; 11 positions agree with TRBD2. CDR3 length: 16 residues. V lost 1 base to trimming and J lost 3 bases; unmatched junction nucleotides: 5. Germline CDR1 and CDR2: MNHNY and SVGAGI (reference sequence). The CDR3 DNA reads as TGTGCCAGCAGTTACTTGATAGCGGGGGGGTACTACGAGCAGTACTTC. Amino acids: CASSYLIAGGYYEQYF.

CDR3 DNA: TGTGCCAGCAGTCCCCGACTAGCGGGAGGCGATACGCAGTATTTT. It yields the protein CASSPRLAGGDTQYF. This chain joins TRBV28 and TRBJ2-3; 13 bases align to TRBD2. Unmatched junction bases numbered 5, after V lost 5 bases and J lost 6 bases. Germline assignment: CDR1 MDHEN and CDR2 SYDVKM. The CDR3 spans 15 residues.

V and J are TRBV18 and TRBJ2-7; D remains ambiguous. The CDR3 covers 13 residues. V was trimmed by 1 base and J by 5 bases, leaving 9 bases between them. Germline CDR1 and CDR2: KGHSH and LQKENI. In DNA, the CDR3 is TGTGCCAGCTCACCACTTCTGGAGAACGAGCAGTACTTC. It encodes CASSPLLENEQYF.

This chain joins TRBV28 and TRBJ1-1; unclear D gene. Germline lookup yields CDR1 MDHEN and CDR2 SYDVKM. The CDR3 has 11 amino acids. CDR3 coding DNA: TGTGAGGTCCACAGCGACACTGAAGCTTTCTTT. It codes for CEVHSDTEAFF.

This sequence joins TRBV7-2 and TRBJ2-1; D might be TRBD1 or TRBD2, each matching 5 bases. The germline gives CDR1 SGHTA, CDR2 FQGNSA. V dropped 5 bases and J dropped 4 bases, with 18 bases sitting between them. There are 16 residues in the CDR3. CDR3 DNA sequence: TGTGCCAGCAGCCCCTCAGGGCCTAGCCCTTACAATGAGCAGTTCTTC. The encoded protein is CASSPSGPSPYNEQFF.

The chain uses TRBV7-9 and TRBJ2-1; D remains ambiguous. With 2 bases removed from V and 0 bases from J, the gap between germline ends came to 5 bases. CDR1 and CDR2 (germline): SEHNR, FQNEAQ (reference sequence). CDR3 length equals 14 residues. CDR3 protein: CASSLSNSYNEQFF. CDR3 coding DNA: TGTGCCAGCAGCTTATCGAACTCCTACAATGAGCAGTTCTTC.

This clone has only one observation. The V gene is TRBV19, the J gene TRBJ2-1; TRBD1 matches at 10 bases. This CDR3 region has 16 residues. Germline V gene sequence: CDR1 LNHDA, CDR2 SQIVND (reference sequence). V was clipped by 6 bases and J by 7 bases; unmatched bases: 12. The CDR3 region has the DNA TGTGCCAGTAGAGGGTACCGGACAGGGGGTGGAAATGAGCAGTTCTTC. Residues: CASRGYRTGGGNEQFF.

This rearrangement joins TRBV14 to TRBJ2-3; 15 positions match TRBD2. The CDR3 length is 13 residues. CDR1 SGHDN and CDR2 FVKESK come from the germline V gene. V shed 8 bases, J shed 8 bases, and the junction held 2 bases outside the gene matches. The DNA of the CDR3 is TGTGCCAGCGGACTAGCGGGGGGGCCTACGCAGTATTTT. Amino acids: CASGLAGGPTQYF.

This rearrangement joins TRBV10-3 to TRBJ2-3; maybe TRBD2 (7 bases). Trimming removed 8 bases from V and 4 bases from J, with 19 bases in between. The CDR3 sequence is 15 residues long. CDR1 and CDR2 (germline): ENHRY, SYGVKD. CDR3 residues: CAIGGAGTVADTQYF. The CDR3 DNA is TGTGCCATCGGGGGGGCAGGGACCGTCGCAGATACGCAGTATTTT.

This chain connects TRBV7-9 to TRBJ1-1; unclear D gene. Germline V gene lookup returns CDR1 SEHNR and CDR2 FQNEAQ (reference sequence). The CDR3 is made up of 12 amino acids. Trimming removed 1 base at V and 4 bases at J, with 4 bases between. CDR3 nucleotide sequence: TGTGCCAGCAGCTTAGTCAGCACTGAAGCTTTCTTT. As protein: CASSLVSTEAFF.

The chain has TRBV28 and TRBJ1-5; tentative D call: TRBD1 (5 bases). V lost 2 bases, J lost 0 bases, and 11 bases lay in between. The CDR3 is made up of 16 amino acids. The germline V gene has CDR1 MDHEN and CDR2 SYDVKM. CDR3 residues: CASSLPRAHSNQPQHF. CDR3 sequence (DNA): TGTGCCAGCAGTTTACCCAGGGCTCATAGCAATCAGCCCCAGCATTTT.

The chain recombines TRBV14 with TRBJ2-3, with unresolved D. There are 16 residues in the CDR3. Germline V gene data show CDR1 as SGHDN and CDR2 as FVKESK. Trimming left V 2 bases short and J 3 bases short, with 15 bases between. CDR3 bases: TGTGCCAGCAGCCAAACAAGACATTTGGGTACAGATACGCAGTATTTT. It specifies CASSQTRHLGTDTQYF.

The chain joins TRBV7-8 to TRBJ1-5; D not resolved. The germline CDR1 and CDR2 sequences are SGHVS and FQNEAQ. Trimming pared 0 bases from V and 5 bases from J, leaving 8 bases between. This CDR3 comprises 14 residues. The CDR3 is CASSLAGYDQPQHF. Here the CDR3 DNA reads TGTGCCAGCAGCTTAGCGGGTTACGATCAGCCCCAGCATTTT.

This sequence joins TRBV28 and TRBJ1-4; weak D call: TRBD1 (5 bases). The CDR3 loop spans 15 amino acids. Per the germline V gene, CDR1 is MDHEN and CDR2 is SYDVKM. V lost 4 bases and J lost 6, with 15 bases in between. CDR3 coding DNA: TGTGCCAGCAGTTCTCCTGGGACCGGCGATGAAAAACTGTTTTTT. Its protein product is CASSSPGTGDEKLFF.

The chain is built from TRBV27 and TRBJ2-1; TRBD2 aligns across 7 bases. Trimming took 5 bases from V and 6 from J; bases not matched to a gene: 13. Germline lookup yields CDR1 MNHEY and CDR2 SMNVEV (reference sequence). The CDR3 runs to 16 residues. The CDR3 loop reads CASSPRQRTGGNEQFF. CDR3 bases: TGTGCCAGCAGTCCCCGACAGAGGACGGGGGGCAATGAGCAGTTCTTC.

The chain recombines TRBV28 with TRBJ1-2; D uncertain. The V gene lost 6 bases and the J gene lost 7 bases, with 12 bases spanning the gap. Germline V lookup: CDR1 MDHEN, CDR2 SYDVKM. The CDR3 spans 12 residues. This CDR3 is CASSPGVSGYTF. The CDR3 DNA sequence: TGTGCCAGCAGCCCTGGGGTTTCTGGCTACACCTTC.

The genes are TRBV19 and TRBJ1-1; D possibly corresponds to TRBD1 (6 bases). The CDR3 consists of 15 residues. V shed 5 bases and J shed 1 base, with 14 bases lying between them. Germline CDR1 LNHDA, CDR2 SQIVND (reference sequence). CDR3 residues: CASSPQGQSNTEAFF. CDR3 bases: TGTGCCAGTAGTCCCCAAGGACAGTCGAACACTGAAGCTTTCTTT.

This chain connects TRBV2 to TRBJ1-1; D not certain. The CDR3 covers 13 residues. Looked up from germline, CDR1 is SNHLY and CDR2 is FYNNEI. The V end was cut by 6 bases, the J end by 2 bases, with 10 bases between. DNA for the CDR3: TGTGCCAGCAGCCCACGGGAAAACACTGAAGCTTTCTTT. Translating it yields CASSPRENTEAFF.

This clone was seen a handful of times. The genes are TRBV30 and TRBJ1-1; the D gene is possibly TRBD1 (6 bases). The CDR3 consists of 14 residues. CDR1 GTSNPN and CDR2 SVGIG come from the germline V gene (reference sequence). V lost 3 bases and J lost 1, with 12 bases in between. CDR3 amino acids: CAWSLGQQNTEAFF. CDR3 coding DNA: TGTGCCTGGAGCCTCGGACAGCAGAACACTGAAGCTTTCTTT. Filled out from reference TRBV30 and TRBJ1-1, the complete variable domain reads SQTIHQWPATLVQPVGSPLSLECTVEGTSNPNLYWYRQAAGRGLQLLFYSVGIGQISSEVPQNLSASRPQDRQFILSSKKLLLSDSGFYLCAWSLGQQNTEAFFGQGTRLTVV.